This T cell receptor beta chain is drawn from a study of T cells after posttransplantation cyclophosphamide. Profiling relied on immunoSEQ multiplex PCR, and the TCRdb table lists in-frame clones only, not all of them. The data contain about 24,000 clones, 86% of them singletons. Study-wide results and caveats: Tissue-infiltrating T cells from skin or gut overlapped little with blood T cells. Donor CD8+ memory clones often dominated recipient blood repertoires at later times. Recipient CMV seropositivity and CMV reactivation strongly tracked TRB clonality.

This CDR3 is 16 amino acids long. The V gene lost 4 bases and the J gene lost 5 bases, with 21 bases spanning the gap. Germline lookup yields CDR1 MNHNS and CDR2 SASEGT. About this clone itself: The antigen is unknown.

The TCR sequence derives from a woman aged 55-70 years with a blood cancer, CMV-positive, and with a related stem cell donor. The chain employs TRBV6-1 and TRBJ2-7, with a weak D call TRBD2 (6 bases). The sequencing input was PBMCs. CDR3 loop: CASSVGGNKGVHEQYF. Here the CDR3 DNA reads TGTGCCAGCAGTGTTGGGGGGAACAAAGGTGTCCACGAGCAGTACTTC.